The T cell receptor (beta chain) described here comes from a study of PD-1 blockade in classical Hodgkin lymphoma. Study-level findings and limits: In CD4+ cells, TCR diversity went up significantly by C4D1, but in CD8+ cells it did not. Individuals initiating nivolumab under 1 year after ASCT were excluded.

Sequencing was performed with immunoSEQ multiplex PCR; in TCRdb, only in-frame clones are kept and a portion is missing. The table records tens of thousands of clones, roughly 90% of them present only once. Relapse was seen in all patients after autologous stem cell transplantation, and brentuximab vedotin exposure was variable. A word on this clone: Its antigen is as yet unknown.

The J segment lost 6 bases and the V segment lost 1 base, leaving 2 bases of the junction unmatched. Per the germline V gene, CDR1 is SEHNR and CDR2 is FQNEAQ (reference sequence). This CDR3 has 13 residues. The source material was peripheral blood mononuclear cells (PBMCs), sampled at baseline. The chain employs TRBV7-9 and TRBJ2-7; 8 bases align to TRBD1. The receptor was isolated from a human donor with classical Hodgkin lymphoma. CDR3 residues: CASSLGTGTEQYF. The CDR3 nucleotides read TGTGCCAGCAGCTTAGGGACAGGGACCGAGCAGTACTTC.